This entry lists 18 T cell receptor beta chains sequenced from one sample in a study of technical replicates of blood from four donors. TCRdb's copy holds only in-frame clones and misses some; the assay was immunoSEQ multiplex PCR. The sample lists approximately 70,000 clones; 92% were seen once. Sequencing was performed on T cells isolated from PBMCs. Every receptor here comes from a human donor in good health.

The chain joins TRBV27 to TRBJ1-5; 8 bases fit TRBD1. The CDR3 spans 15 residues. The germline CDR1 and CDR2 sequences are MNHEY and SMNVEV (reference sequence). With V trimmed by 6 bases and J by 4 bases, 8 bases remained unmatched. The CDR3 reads CASRYQGAGNQPQHF. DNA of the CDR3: TGTGCCAGCAGATACCAGGGGGCGGGAAATCAGCCCCAGCATTTT.

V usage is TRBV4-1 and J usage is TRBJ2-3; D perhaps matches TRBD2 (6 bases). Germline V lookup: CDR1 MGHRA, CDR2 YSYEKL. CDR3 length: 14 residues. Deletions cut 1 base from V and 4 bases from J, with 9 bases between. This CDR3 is CASSQGLVPDTQYF. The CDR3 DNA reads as TGCGCCAGCAGCCAAGGACTAGTCCCAGATACGCAGTATTTT.

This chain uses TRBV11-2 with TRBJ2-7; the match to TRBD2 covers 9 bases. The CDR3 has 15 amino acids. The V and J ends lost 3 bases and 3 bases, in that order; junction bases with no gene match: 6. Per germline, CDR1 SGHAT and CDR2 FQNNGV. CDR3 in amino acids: CASSFLGSGGYEQYF. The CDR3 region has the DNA TGTGCCAGCAGCTTTTTAGGTAGCGGGGGCTACGAGCAGTACTTC.

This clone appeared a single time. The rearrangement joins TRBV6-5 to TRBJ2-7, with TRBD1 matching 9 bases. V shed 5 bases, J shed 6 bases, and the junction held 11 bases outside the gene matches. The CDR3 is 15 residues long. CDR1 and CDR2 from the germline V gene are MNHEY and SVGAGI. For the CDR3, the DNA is TGTGCCAGCAGTCTCTACACAGGGGGCCAAAGCGAGCAGTACTTC. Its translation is CASSLYTGGQSEQYF.

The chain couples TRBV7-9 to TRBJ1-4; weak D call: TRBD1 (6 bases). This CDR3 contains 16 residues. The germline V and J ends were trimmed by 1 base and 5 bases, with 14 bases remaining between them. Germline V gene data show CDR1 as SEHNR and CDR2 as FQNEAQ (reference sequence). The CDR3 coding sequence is TGTGCCAGCAGCTTAGGCGACAGGTTTACCAATGAAAAACTGTTTTTT. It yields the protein CASSLGDRFTNEKLFF.

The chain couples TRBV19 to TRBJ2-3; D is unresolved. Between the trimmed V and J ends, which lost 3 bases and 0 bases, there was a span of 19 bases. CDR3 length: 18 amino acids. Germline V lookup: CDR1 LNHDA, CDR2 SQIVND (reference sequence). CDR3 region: CASSMIGSGDLSTDTQYF. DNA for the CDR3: TGTGCCAGTAGTATGATAGGTTCCGGAGACCTTAGCACAGATACGCAGTATTTT.

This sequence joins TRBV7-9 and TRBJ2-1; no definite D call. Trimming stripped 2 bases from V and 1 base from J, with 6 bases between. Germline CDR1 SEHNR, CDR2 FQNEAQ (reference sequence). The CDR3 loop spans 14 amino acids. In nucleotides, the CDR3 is TGTGCCAGCAGCTTATCCGGGTCCTACAATGAGCAGTTCTTC. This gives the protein CASSLSGSYNEQFF.

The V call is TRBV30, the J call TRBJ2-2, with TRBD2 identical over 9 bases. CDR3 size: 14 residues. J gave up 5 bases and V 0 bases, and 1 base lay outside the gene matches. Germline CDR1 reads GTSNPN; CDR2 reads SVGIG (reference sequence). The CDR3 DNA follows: TGTGCCTGGAGTGTAACTAGCGGGACCGGGGAGCTGTTTTTT. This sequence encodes CAWSVTSGTGELFF.

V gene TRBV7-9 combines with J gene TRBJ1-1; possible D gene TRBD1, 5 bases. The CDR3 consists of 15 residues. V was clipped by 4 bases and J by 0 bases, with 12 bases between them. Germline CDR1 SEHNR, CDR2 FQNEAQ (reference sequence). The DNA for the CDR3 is TGTGCCAGCAGCTCCCCAACAGGCATGAACACTGAAGCTTTCTTT. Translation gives CASSSPTGMNTEAFF.

CDR3: CASSQDGGGWGGYTF. For the CDR3, the DNA is TGTGCCAGCAGCCAAGATGGTGGAGGGTGGGGTGGCTACACCTTC. This sequence joins TRBV4-2 and TRBJ1-2; D not certain. The germline gives CDR1 LGHNA, CDR2 YNFKEQ. V dropped 0 bases and J dropped 7 bases, with 15 bases sitting between them. This CDR3 has 15 residues.

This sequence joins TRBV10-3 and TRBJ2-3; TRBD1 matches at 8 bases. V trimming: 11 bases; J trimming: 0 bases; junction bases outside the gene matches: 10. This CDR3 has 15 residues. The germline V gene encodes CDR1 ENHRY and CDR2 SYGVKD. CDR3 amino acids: CAVTGDFTSTDTQYF. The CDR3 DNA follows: TGTGCCGTGACAGGGGACTTTACTAGCACAGATACGCAGTATTTT.

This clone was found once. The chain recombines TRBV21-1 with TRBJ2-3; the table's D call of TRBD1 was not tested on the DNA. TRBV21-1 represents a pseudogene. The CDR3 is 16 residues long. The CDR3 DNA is TGTGCCAGCAGCAAGGGACAGGGGGCTCGGACAGATACGCAGTATTTT. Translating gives CASSKGQGARTDTQYF.

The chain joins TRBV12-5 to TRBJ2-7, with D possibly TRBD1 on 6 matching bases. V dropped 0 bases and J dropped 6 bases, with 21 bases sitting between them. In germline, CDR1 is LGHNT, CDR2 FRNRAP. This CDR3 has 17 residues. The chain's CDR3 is CASGLVVGDQGSGEQYF. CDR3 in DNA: TGTGCTAGTGGTTTGGTAGTTGGGGATCAGGGGTCTGGCGAGCAGTACTTC.

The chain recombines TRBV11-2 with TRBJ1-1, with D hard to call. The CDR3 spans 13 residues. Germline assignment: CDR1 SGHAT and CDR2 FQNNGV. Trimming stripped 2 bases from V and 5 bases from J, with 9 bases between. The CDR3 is CASSLRYLTEAFF. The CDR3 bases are TGTGCCAGCAGCTTACGGTACCTGACTGAAGCTTTCTTT.

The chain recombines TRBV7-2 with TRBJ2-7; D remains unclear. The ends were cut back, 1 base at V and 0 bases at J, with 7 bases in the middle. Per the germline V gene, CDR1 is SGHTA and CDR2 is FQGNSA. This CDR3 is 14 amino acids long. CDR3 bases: TGTGCCAGCAGCTTAGGGGCGTACTCCTACGAGCAGTACTTC. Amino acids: CASSLGAYSYEQYF.

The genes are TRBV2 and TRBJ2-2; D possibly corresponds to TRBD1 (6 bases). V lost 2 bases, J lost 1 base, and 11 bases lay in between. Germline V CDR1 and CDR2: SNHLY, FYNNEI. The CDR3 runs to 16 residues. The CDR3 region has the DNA TGTGCCAGCAGTGAATGGCAGGGGCTGAACACCGGGGAGCTGTTTTTT. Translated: CASSEWQGLNTGELFF.

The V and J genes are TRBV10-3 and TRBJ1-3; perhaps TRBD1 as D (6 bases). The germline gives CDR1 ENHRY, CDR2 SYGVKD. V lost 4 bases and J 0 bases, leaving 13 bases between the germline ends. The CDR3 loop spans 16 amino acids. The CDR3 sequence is CAISGYGGRSGNTIYF. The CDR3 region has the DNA TGTGCCATCAGTGGTTATGGGGGCCGCTCTGGAAACACCATATATTTT.

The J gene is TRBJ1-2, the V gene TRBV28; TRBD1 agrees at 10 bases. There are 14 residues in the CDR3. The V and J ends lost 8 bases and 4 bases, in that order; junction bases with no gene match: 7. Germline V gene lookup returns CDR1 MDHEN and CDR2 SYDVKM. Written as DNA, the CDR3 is TGTGCCAGCTGGGACAGGGGAGAATCCTATGGCTACACCTTC. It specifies CASWDRGESYGYTF.